A single sample gave rise to the 18 T cell receptor beta chains below, sequenced in a study of beta chain features in type 1 diabetes. Study-wide results and caveats: Shortening of TCRB CDR3s, moderate but significant, appeared in all four CD4+ subsets of Type 1 diabetes patients.

Every isolated RNA sample was fully reverse transcribed, so sequencing captured expressed TCRB transcripts. Sequencing was performed with immunoSEQ multiplex PCR; in TCRdb, only in-frame clones are kept and a portion is missing. The sample has about 150,000 clones, around 10% seen once. These TCRs' antigens remain unknown. The sequencing sample was made of central memory CD4+ T cells from blood. These receptors all stem from a young man with type 1 diabetes.

The chain couples TRBV29-1 to TRBJ2-6; 7 nucleotides align to TRBD2. From germline, CDR1 is SQVTM and CDR2 ANQGSEA. Trimming cost V 4 bases and J 2 bases; bases outside gene matches: 2. The CDR3 consists of 14 residues. The CDR3 loop is CSVGAGAGANVLTF. The CDR3 DNA is TGCAGCGTTGGTGCGGGAGCTGGGGCCAACGTCCTGACTTTC.

About this clone: The sample carries other DNA sequences with the same CDR3. The chain combines TRBV28 with TRBJ2-1; D gene ambiguous. The germline gives CDR1 MDHEN, CDR2 SYDVKM. V lost 5 bases and J lost 0, with 8 bases in between. This CDR3 region has 14 residues. This chain's CDR3 is CASSLVSSYNEQFF. For the CDR3, the DNA is TGTGCCAGCAGTCTAGTTAGCTCCTACAATGAGCAGTTCTTC.

The chain employs TRBV7-8 and TRBJ2-7, with 8 bases that match TRBD1. V was pared by 5 bases and J by 2 bases, with 5 bases of the junction left unmatched. Germline CDR1 is SGHVS and CDR2 is FQNEAQ. The CDR3 is made up of 14 amino acids. The CDR3 spells CASSKGQAAYEQYF. The CDR3 DNA sequence: TGTGCCAGCAGCAAGGGACAGGCGGCCTACGAGCAGTACTTC.

This clone was detected a few times. The CDR3 region is CASKNQGMNTGELFF. CDR3 DNA: TGTGCCAGCAAAAATCAGGGGATGAACACCGGGGAGCTGTTTTTT. The rearrangement joins TRBV6-5 to TRBJ2-2, with D tentatively TRBD1 (6 bases). V lost 7 bases to trimming and J lost 1 base, with 13 bases between them. The CDR3 is made up of 15 amino acids. Germline V CDR1 and CDR2: MNHEY, SVGAGI.

The CDR3 reads CASSLADDRLAKNIQYF. The CDR3 nucleotides are TGTGCCAGCAGCCTAGCCGACGACAGGCTAGCCAAAAACATTCAGTACTTC. The chain carries TRBV4-2 and TRBJ2-4, with TRBD1 as a possible D gene (6 bases). V was pared by 4 bases and J by 0 bases, with 16 bases between. CDR1 LGHNA and CDR2 YNFKEQ come from the germline V gene. The CDR3 is 17 amino acids.

This chain links TRBV2 with TRBJ2-6; 8 bases agree with TRBD1. Per the germline V gene, CDR1 is SNHLY and CDR2 is FYNNEI. The CDR3 length is 15 residues. V was clipped by 6 bases and J by 2 bases; unmatched bases: 3. CDR3 sequence: CASRDRATGANVLTF. The CDR3 bases are TGTGCCAGCAGGGACAGGGCGACTGGGGCCAACGTCCTGACTTTC.

This clone came up many times. The V and J genes are TRBV7-9 and TRBJ2-1; 10 nucleotides match TRBD1. The germline V gene has CDR1 SEHNR and CDR2 FQNEAQ (reference sequence). V dropped 7 bases and J dropped 6; count of bases not matched to a gene: 6. The CDR3 loop spans 14 amino acids. The CDR3 region is CASKGQGVGNEQFF. Here the CDR3 DNA reads TGTGCCAGCAAAGGACAGGGGGTTGGCAATGAGCAGTTCTTC.

The chain combines TRBV6-5 with TRBJ2-1; D unresolved. Trimming removed 2 bases from V and 9 bases from J, with 5 bases in between. Germline CDR1 and CDR2: MNHEY and SVGAGI. The CDR3 is 11 amino acids. CDR3 in amino acids: CASSYHGEQFF. In DNA form, the CDR3 reads TGTGCCAGCAGTTACCACGGTGAGCAGTTCTTC.

This clone was found a few times. This chain joins TRBV19 and TRBJ1-5, with a tentative D call TRBD1 (5 bases). Germline loops: CDR1 LNHDA, CDR2 SQIVND (reference sequence). The CDR3 loop spans 15 amino acids. V was pared by 5 bases and J by 3 bases, with 14 bases between. Written as DNA, the CDR3 is TGTGCCAGTAGTGGGGCAGGGCGATTCAATCAGCCCCAGCATTTT. Protein product: CASSGAGRFNQPQHF.

This clone was found a few times. V is TRBV18 and J is TRBJ2-7; 9 bases match TRBD2. The CDR3 runs to 14 residues. V gave up 6 bases and J gave up 1 base; unmatched junction bases: 4. CDR1 is KGHSH, CDR2 LQKENI, per germline. CDR3 amino acids: CASSLAGQSYEQYF. DNA of the CDR3: TGTGCCAGCTCTCTAGCGGGACAGTCCTACGAGCAGTACTTC.

In this sample, this clone turned up a few times. V usage is TRBV14 and J usage is TRBJ2-7; 7 bases fit TRBD2. Germline loops: CDR1 SGHDN, CDR2 FVKESK. CDR3 length: 15 residues. Germline trimming cut 0 bases from V and 2 bases from J; bases unmatched to any gene: 4. CDR3: CASSQDPSGTYEQYF. CDR3 nucleotides: TGTGCCAGCAGCCAAGATCCTAGCGGTACCTACGAGCAGTACTTC.

This chain connects TRBV28 to TRBJ1-5; no clear D. This CDR3 contains 14 residues. Looked up from germline, CDR1 is MDHEN and CDR2 is SYDVKM. The germline V and J ends were trimmed by 5 bases and 9 bases, with 17 bases remaining between them. CDR3 region: CASSLGPRGLPQHF. DNA for the CDR3: TGTGCCAGCAGTCTAGGGCCCAGAGGGCTGCCCCAGCATTTT.

This clone was counted between two and nine times. The rearrangement joins TRBV7-2 to TRBJ1-1, with D perhaps matching TRBD1 (6 bases). V dropped 0 bases and J dropped 8 bases, with 10 bases sitting between them. Per the germline V gene, CDR1 is SGHTA and CDR2 is FQGNSA. There are 13 residues in the CDR3. CDR3 in DNA: TGTGCCAGCAGCTTAGCACGAACAGGGGAAGCTTTCTTT. Translation: CASSLARTGEAFF.

The chain joins TRBV4-2 to TRBJ2-5; 8 positions match TRBD1. The CDR3 has 14 amino acids. The J segment lost 3 bases and the V segment lost 2 bases, leaving 2 bases of the junction unmatched. Germline V gene sequence: CDR1 LGHNA, CDR2 YNFKEQ. The CDR3 sequence: CASSQNRGEETQYF. CDR3 DNA: TGTGCCAGCAGCCAAAACAGGGGGGAAGAGACCCAGTACTTC.

This chain connects TRBV28 to TRBJ2-7; 11 nucleotides agree with TRBD1. V shed 7 bases and J 1 base; nucleotides not matched to a gene: 6. Germline CDR1 is MDHEN and CDR2 is SYDVKM. This CDR3 has 15 amino acids. The CDR3 DNA reads TGTGCCAGCACCTTGGGGACAGGGGGATCCTACGAGCAGTACTTC. Its translation: CASTLGTGGSYEQYF.

A few counts support this clone. The gene calls are TRBV28 and TRBJ2-5; 8 bases map to TRBD2. V lost 5 bases, J lost 4 bases, and 6 bases stayed unmatched. Germline V gene sequence: CDR1 MDHEN, CDR2 SYDVKM. The CDR3 spans 14 residues. DNA for the CDR3: TGTGCCAGCAGTCCAGCGGGAGCTGGAGAGACCCAGTACTTC. Encoded protein: CASSPAGAGETQYF.

The sample holds a few counts of this clone. This rearrangement joins TRBV27 to TRBJ1-1; 11 bases line up with TRBD1. The CDR3 runs to 14 residues. Per the germline V gene, CDR1 is MNHEY and CDR2 is SMNVEV (reference sequence). V trimming: 4 bases; J trimming: 5 bases; junction bases outside the gene matches: 3. CDR3 loop: CASSSDRGRTEAFF. CDR3 DNA sequence: TGTGCCAGCAGTTCGGACAGGGGGCGTACTGAAGCTTTCTTT.

This clone came up a few times. The chain is built from TRBV27 and TRBJ1-2; the match to TRBD1 covers 7 bases. After removal of 2 bases from V and 7 bases from J, the junction contained 7 bases not matched to a gene. Germline values: CDR1 MNHEY, CDR2 SMNVEV (reference sequence). The CDR3 consists of 14 residues. The CDR3 loop is CASSLKGASGGYTF. CDR3 bases: TGTGCCAGCAGTTTAAAGGGGGCTTCTGGTGGCTACACCTTC.